A selection of T cell receptor beta chains follows, all from one sample in a study of T cells in localized non-small cell lung cancer. Using immunoSEQ multiplex PCR, the repertoire was profiled, and TCRdb retains in-frame clones only, with some absent. The profile shows fewer than 3,000 clones, more than 30% of them singletons. The starting material was lung tumor tissue, obtained before any cancer treatment. These receptors originate from a female donor over 55 with stage II squamous cell lung carcinoma. CDR3s include the opening cysteine and the closing phenylalanine or tryptophan. Fields, in order: clone size, D gene, J gene, V gene, CDR3 protein, CDR3 DNA. A D gene is named only where the DNA matches it firmly. Size is stated for part of the rows, as once, few or many counts, or as a class when the clone is expanded.

size: -
D: -
J: TRBJ1-3
V: TRBV9
CDR3: CASSAPPGAEGNTIYF
DNA: TGTGCCAGCAGCGCCCCTCCAGGGGCAGAAGGAAACACCATATATTTT

size: -
D: TRBD2
J: TRBJ2-2
V: TRBV15
CDR3: CATSRDPPSGVTTGELFF
DNA: TGTGCCACCAGCAGAGATCCCCCTAGCGGGGTAACCACCGGGGAGCTGTTTTTT

size: few
D: -
J: TRBJ1-1
V: TRBV11-3
CDR3: CASRLQGVNTEAFF
DNA: TGTGCCAGCAGGCTACAGGGTGTGAACACTGAAGCTTTCTTT

size: -
D: TRBD2
J: TRBJ2-7
V: TRBV30
CDR3: CAWSSPWGAGGFYF
DNA: TGTGCCTGGAGTTCTCCTTGGGGAGCGGGGGGGTTTTACTTC

size: -
D: -
J: TRBJ1-3
V: TRBV11-3
CDR3: CARSLGRRVGNTIYF
DNA: TGTGCCAGAAGCTTAGGTCGGAGGGTTGGAAACACCATATATTTT

size: few
D: TRBD1
J: TRBJ1-1
V: TRBV6-8
CDR3: CASSGYRGRSEAFF
DNA: TGTGCCAGCAGTGGGTACAGGGGGCGGTCTGAAGCTTTCTTT

size: -
D: -
J: TRBJ2-1
V: TRBV2
CDR3: CASSLDLAIYNEQFF
DNA: TGTGCCAGCAGTTTAGATCTGGCCATCTACAATGAGCAGTTCTTC

size: medium-sized
D: -
J: TRBJ2-2
V: TRBV6-8
CDR3: CASSRDLGITGELFF
DNA: TGTGCCAGCAGCCGGGACTTGGGGATCACCGGGGAGCTGTTTTTT

size: medium-sized
D: TRBD2
J: TRBJ2-3
V: TRBV9
CDR3: CASSPREGPKDTQYF
DNA: TGTGCCAGCAGCCCCAGGGAGGGGCCCAAAGATACGCAGTATTTT

size: -
D: TRBD1
J: TRBJ1-1
V: TRBV19
CDR3: CASSIGGGQGGTEAFF
DNA: TGTGCCAGTAGTATCGGGGGCGGACAGGGTGGCACTGAAGCTTTCTTT

size: few
D: -
J: TRBJ1-5
V: TRBV12-5
CDR3: CASARDGNSNQPQHF
DNA: TGTGCTAGTGCCCGGGACGGAAATAGCAATCAGCCCCAGCATTTT

size: -
D: -
J: TRBJ2-1
V: TRBV11-3
CDR3: CASSLGRGYNEQFF
DNA: TGTGCCAGCAGCTTGGGGAGAGGGTACAATGAGCAGTTCTTC

size: -
D: TRBD1
J: TRBJ1-4
V: TRBV16
CDR3: CASSQSNGQGSQKLFF
DNA: TGTGCCAGCAGCCAATCAAACGGACAGGGGTCCCAAAAACTGTTTTTT

size: -
D: -
J: TRBJ1-6
V: TRBV10-3
CDR3: CAISEAGIGDSPLHF
DNA: TGTGCCATCAGTGAGGCGGGGATAGGAGATTCACCCCTCCACTTT

size: few
D: TRBD2
J: TRBJ2-1
V: TRBV11-3
CDR3: CASSFSGTSANNEQFF
DNA: TGTGCCAGCAGCTTTTCCGGGACTAGCGCAAACAATGAGCAGTTCTTC